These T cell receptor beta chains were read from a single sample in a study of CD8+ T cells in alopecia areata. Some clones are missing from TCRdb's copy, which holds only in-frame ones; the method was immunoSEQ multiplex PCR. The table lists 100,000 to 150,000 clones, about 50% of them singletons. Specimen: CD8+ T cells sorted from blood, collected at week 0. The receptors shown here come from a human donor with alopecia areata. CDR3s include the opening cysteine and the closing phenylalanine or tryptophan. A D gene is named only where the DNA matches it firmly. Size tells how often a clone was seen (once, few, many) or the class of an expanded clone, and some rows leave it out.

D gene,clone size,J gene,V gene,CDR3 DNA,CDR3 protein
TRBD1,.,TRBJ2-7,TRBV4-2,TGTGCCAGCAGCCAAGGACAGGGGGAGTCCTACGAGCAGTACTTC,CASSQGQGESYEQYF
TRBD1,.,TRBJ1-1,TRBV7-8,TGTGCCAGCAGCTTCATCCGGGACAGGGTGAGGAACACTGAAGCTTTCTTT,CASSFIRDRVRNTEAFF
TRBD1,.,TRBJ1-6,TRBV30,TGTGCCTCCGGGCAGGGGGCTCGTGGGAATTCACCCCTCCACTTT,CASGQGARGNSPLHF
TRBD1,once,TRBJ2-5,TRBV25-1,TGTGCCAGCAGGGGGACAGCCCGGGGGACCCAGTACTTC,CASRGTARGTQYF
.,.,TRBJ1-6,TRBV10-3,TGTGCCACCCAGGGTTCCTATAATTCACCCCTCCACTTT,CATQGSYNSPLHF
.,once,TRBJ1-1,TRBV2,TGTGCCAGCAGTGACAGGGTCATTTACACTGAAGCTTTCTTT,CASSDRVIYTEAFF
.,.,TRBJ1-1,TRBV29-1,TGCAGCGTTGGATTCGCCCGGGGACTGGCCCAGAACACTGAAGCTTTCTTT,CSVGFARGLAQNTEAFF
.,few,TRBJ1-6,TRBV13,TGTGCCAGCAGCACCACCCAGGGGAATAATTCACCCCTCCACTTT,CASSTTQGNNSPLHF
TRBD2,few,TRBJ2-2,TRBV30,TGTGCCTGGATGGCGGGGGTCATTAACACCGGGGAGCTGTTTTTT,CAWMAGVINTGELFF
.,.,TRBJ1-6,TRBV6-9,TGTGCCAGCAGCCCCCTAGGGGAAGTCACTTCCCGACGGCCACCCCTCCACTTT,CASSPLGEVTSRRPPLHF
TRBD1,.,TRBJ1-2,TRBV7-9,TGTGCCAGCAGCACAGGACAGGGACACTATGGCTACACCTTC,CASSTGQGHYGYTF
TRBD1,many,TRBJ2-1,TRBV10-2,TGCGCCAGCAGCCACTCGTGGGACAGGGAGCAGTTCTTC,CASSHSWDREQFF
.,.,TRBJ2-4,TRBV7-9,TGTGCCAGCAGCTTCCTCCCTAAGGAGGTGGGAAACATTCAGTACTTC,CASSFLPKEVGNIQYF
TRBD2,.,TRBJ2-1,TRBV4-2,TGTGCCAGCAGCTCCCCCCGGGGGGGCGCCTACAATGAGCAGTTCTTC,CASSSPRGGAYNEQFF
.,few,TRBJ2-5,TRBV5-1,TGCGCCAGCAGCCTAGACTCGGCAGAAGAGACCCAGTACTTC,CASSLDSAEETQYF
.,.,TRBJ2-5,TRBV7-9,TGTGCCAGCAGCCTTCAGGGGCAAGAGACCCAGTACTTC,CASSLQGQETQYF
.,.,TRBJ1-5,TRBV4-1,TGCGCCAGCAGCCCTGGGGCAGGGACAAATCAGCCCCAGCATTTT,CASSPGAGTNQPQHF
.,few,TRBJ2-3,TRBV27,TGTGCCAGCAGTTACGGGGGCGAGGGGACAGATACGCAGTATTTT,CASSYGGEGTDTQYF
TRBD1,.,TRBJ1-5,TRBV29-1,TGCAGCGCCTCCGACAGGGGGCATCAGCCCCAGCATTTT,CSASDRGHQPQHF
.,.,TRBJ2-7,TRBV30,TGTGCCTGGAGCGATGACGGTACCTACGAGCAGTACTTC,CAWSDDGTYEQYF
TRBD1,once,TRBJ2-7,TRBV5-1,TGCGCCAGCAGCGCGGGACAGGGGCACTACGAGCAGTACTTC,CASSAGQGHYEQYF
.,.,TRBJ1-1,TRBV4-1,TGCGCCAGCAGCCAGAGGACAAGCATGAACACTGAAGCTTTCTTT,CASSQRTSMNTEAFF
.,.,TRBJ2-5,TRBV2,TGTGCCAGCATGCCGCTCCTACTAGGGGGGCAAGAGACCCAGTACTTC,CASMPLLLGGQETQYF
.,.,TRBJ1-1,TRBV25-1,TGTGCCACATCGTTAGGACCCACTGAAGCTTTCTTT,CATSLGPTEAFF
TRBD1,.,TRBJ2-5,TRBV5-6,TGTGCCAGCAGCAGAAGGACAGGGGGCAGGGAGACCCAGTACTTC,CASSRRTGGRETQYF
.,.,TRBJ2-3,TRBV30,TGTGCCTGGAGTGTACAAAGGGGGGCCGGGACAGATACGCAGTATTTT,CAWSVQRGAGTDTQYF
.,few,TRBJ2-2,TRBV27,TGTGCCAGCACGGCTAGCGAGTACACCGGGGAGCTGTTTTTT,CASTASEYTGELFF
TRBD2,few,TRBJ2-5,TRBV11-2,TGTGCCAGCCTCGGGGGGTTGGAGACCCAGTACTTC,CASLGGLETQYF
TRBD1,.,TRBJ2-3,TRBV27,TGTGCCACCAGAGAGAGGGGGCGGTGGGATACGCAGTATTTT,CATRERGRWDTQYF
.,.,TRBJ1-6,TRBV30,TGTGCCTGGACCGAACAGAGTAATTCACCCCTCCACTTT,CAWTEQSNSPLHF
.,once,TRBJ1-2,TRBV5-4,TGTGCCAGCAGCTTGCACGAATCGGGGGATTATGGCTACACCTTC,CASSLHESGDYGYTF
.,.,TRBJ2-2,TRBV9,TGTGCCAGCAGCCAATTTAGCCGGGGAACCGGGGAGCTGTTTTTT,CASSQFSRGTGELFF
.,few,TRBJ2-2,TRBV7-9,TGTGCCAGCAGCCCAAACAGCGCGAACACCGGGGAGCTGTTTTTT,CASSPNSANTGELFF
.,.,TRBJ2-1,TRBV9,TGTGCCAGGCCGGTTCGCGAGCAGTTCTTC,CARPVREQFF
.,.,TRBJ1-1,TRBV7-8,TGTGCCAGCAGCCCGGACAGTGGGACTGAAGCTTTCTTT,CASSPDSGTEAFF
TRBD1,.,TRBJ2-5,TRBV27,TGTGCCAGCAGTTTGGGACAGCTTCACACCCAGTACTTC,CASSLGQLHTQYF
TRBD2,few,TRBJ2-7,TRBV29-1,TGCAGCGTTTTTTTGGGCTTAGCGGGGGAGCAGTACTTC,CSVFLGLAGEQYF
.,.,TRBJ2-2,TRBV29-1,TGCAGCGCTACCCCGGGGGAAACCGGGGAGCTGTTTTTT,CSATPGETGELFF
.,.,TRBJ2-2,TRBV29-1,TGCAGCGTTGAGGGGTCGGAACTGGTTGGTTACGGGGAGCTGTTTTTT,CSVEGSELVGYGELFF
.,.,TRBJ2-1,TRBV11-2,TGTGCCAGCAGCTCCCCCAGAGGCAGAACCTCGTACAATGAGCAGTTCTTC,CASSSPRGRTSYNEQFF
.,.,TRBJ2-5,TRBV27,TGTGCCAGCAGTCCAGGAAGGGGGGCCGATGAGACCCAGTACTTC,CASSPGRGADETQYF
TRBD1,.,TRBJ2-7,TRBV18,TGTGCCAGCATTGCCACAGGGGCCTACGAGCAGTACTTC,CASIATGAYEQYF
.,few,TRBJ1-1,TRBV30,TGTGCCTGGAGTGTAGGCACTGAAGCTTTCTTT,CAWSVGTEAFF
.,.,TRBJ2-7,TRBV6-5,TGTGCCAGCAGTTACCAAGGGGACTTCGCCGAGCAGTACTTC,CASSYQGDFAEQYF
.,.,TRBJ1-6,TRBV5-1,TGCGCCAGCAGCGTGGGAGGGGGAAATAATTCACCCCTCCACTTT,CASSVGGGNNSPLHF
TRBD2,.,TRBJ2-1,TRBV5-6,TGTGCCAGCAGCTGGTTAGCGGGGGGACCTGAGCAGTTCTTC,CASSWLAGGPEQFF
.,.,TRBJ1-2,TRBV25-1,TGTGCCAGCAGTGAGGGGTTTTCCGGCTATGGCTACACCTTC,CASSEGFSGYGYTF
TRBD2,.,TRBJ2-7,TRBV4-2,TGTGCCAGCAGCCAAGTGACTAGCGTCTACGAGCAGTACTTC,CASSQVTSVYEQYF
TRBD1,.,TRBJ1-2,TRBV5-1,TGCGCCAGCAGCTTGGACAGGGCAGGGGGCTATGGCTACACCTTC,CASSLDRAGGYGYTF
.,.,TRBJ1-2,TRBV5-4,TGTGCCAGCAGCTTGGCGCAACCGACCAACTATGGCTACACCTTC,CASSLAQPTNYGYTF
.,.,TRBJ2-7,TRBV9,TGTGCCAGCAGCGTCGGTGGGCGCCACCACGAGCAGTACTTC,CASSVGGRHHEQYF
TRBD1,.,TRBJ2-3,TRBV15,TGTGCCACCAGCAGAGATGGGGACAGGGGCGCGGAAGATACGCAGTATTTT,CATSRDGDRGAEDTQYF
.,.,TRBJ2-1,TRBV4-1,TGCGCCAGCAGCCCCGCCGGCTTGGAGGAGCAGTTCTTC,CASSPAGLEEQFF
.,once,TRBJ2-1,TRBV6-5,TGTGCCAGCAGTTACATGCCTACCTCCTACAATGAGCAGTTCTTC,CASSYMPTSYNEQFF
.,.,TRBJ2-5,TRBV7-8,TGTGCCAGCAGCTTAGCGGGGATCCAAGAGACCCAGTACTTC,CASSLAGIQETQYF
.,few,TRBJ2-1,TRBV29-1,TGCAGCGTTGTGGCCAATGAGCAGTTCTTC,CSVVANEQFF
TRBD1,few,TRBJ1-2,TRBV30,TGTGCCTGGGGGACAGGGGGCCAGTATGGCTACACCTTC,CAWGTGGQYGYTF
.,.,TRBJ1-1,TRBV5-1,TGCGCCAGCAGCTTGGGTCCGCGGTTGAACACTGAAGCTTTCTTT,CASSLGPRLNTEAFF